These T cell receptor beta chains were read from a single sample in a study of shared clonotypes between healthy human individuals. TCRdb's table, derived via immunoSEQ multiplex PCR, lists solely in-frame clones and lacks some. The sample lists 2.5 million or so clones; around 90% were seen once. The specimen was naive CD4+ T cells sorted from blood. The receptors shown here come from a man aged 18 to 29 in good health. Both conserved end residues are trimmed from each CDR3.

v_call	cdr3_aa
TRBV11-3	ASSLGASSGETQY
TRBV7-9	ASSFGLGATDTQY
TRBV6-6	ASNRGTDEQY
TRBV14	ASSQEPGHCSNQPQH
TRBV5-1	ASSLGTSTGELF
TRBV6-6	ASSPDRPTVGPQH
TRBV6-5	ASRRGASDTQY
TRBV5-1	ASSGGQTTYNEQF
TRBV10-2	ASSESVAWQF
TRBV6-5	ASSYGVLAGGYT
TRBV5-1	ASRGGETQY
TRBV5-8	ASSDLFGTENYGYT
TRBV7-2	ASSLDSRETQY
TRBV19	ASSIGTVMNTEAF
TRBV7-3	ASSSPGQGGTDTQY
TRBV2	ASSERGAILSYEQY
TRBV30	AWGTTNEKLF
TRBV5-4	ASSLNVEPEQF
TRBV10-3	AISERAFANTGELF
TRBV5-1	ASRGSGYEQY
TRBV15	ATSRETGPSSGNTIY
TRBV21-1	ASIPGLKDEKLF
TRBV28	ASSFVGFGLEQY
TRBV5-4	ASSLTVSNTGELF
TRBV19	ASSPDSGANVLT
TRBV27	ASSTPGSLGQY
TRBV18	ASSPGSENTIY
TRBV4-2	ASSQEPAGLSEKLF
TRBV28	ASSYGTAYEQY
TRBV5-1	ASSKTGNTEAF
TRBV28	ASSFDSNYGYT
TRBV5-1	ASSLWTGVTYEQY
TRBV7-2	ASSFGGELF
TRBV30	AWGAGRPQETQY
TRBV7-9	ASSSLMALSSYEQY
TRBV9	ASSDAGTLNQPQH
TRBV29-1	SVMTNTATGELF
TRBV28	ASSTLGGTYEQY